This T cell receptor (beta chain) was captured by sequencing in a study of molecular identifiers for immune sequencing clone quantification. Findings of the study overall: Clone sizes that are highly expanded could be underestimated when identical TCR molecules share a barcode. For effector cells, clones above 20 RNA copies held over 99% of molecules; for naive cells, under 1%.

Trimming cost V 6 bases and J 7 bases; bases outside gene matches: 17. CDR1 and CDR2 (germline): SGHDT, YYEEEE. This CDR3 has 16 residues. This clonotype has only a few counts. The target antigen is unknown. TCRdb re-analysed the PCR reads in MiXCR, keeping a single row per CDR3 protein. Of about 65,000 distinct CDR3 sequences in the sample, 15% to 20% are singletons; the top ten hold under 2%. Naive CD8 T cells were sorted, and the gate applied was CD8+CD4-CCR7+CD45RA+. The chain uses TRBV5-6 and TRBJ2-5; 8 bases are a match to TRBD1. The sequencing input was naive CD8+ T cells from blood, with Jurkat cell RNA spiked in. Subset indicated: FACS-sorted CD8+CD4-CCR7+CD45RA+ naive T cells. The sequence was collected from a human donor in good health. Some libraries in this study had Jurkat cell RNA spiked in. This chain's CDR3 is CASTRAGALGQGTQYF. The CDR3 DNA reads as TGTGCCAGCACCAGGGCAGGGGCTCTTGGACAGGGGACCCAGTACTTC. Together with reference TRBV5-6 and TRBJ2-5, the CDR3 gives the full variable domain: DAGVTQSPTHLIKTRGQQVTLRCSPKSGHDTVSWYQQALGQGPQFIFQYYEEEERQRGNFPDRFSGHQFPNYSSELNVNALLLGDSALYLCASTRAGALGQGTQYFGPGTRLLVL.